Here is one T cell receptor beta chain with its context. This specimen belongs to a study of blood T cell repertoires in COVID-19. Study-level information: T cells, B-cell-depleted T cells, or PBMCs supplied cDNA or gDNA.

Original data processing: Reference gene primer amplification in the assay estimated nucleated cell counts. Data came from immunoSEQ multiplex PCR; TCRdb stores just in-frame clones and leaves some out. The V and J calls and the clone size are those of that table, but D and trimming were determined from the DNA. The table shows 57,000 or so clones, with approximately 84% occurring only once. The receptor comes from a man aged 65-85 years with active COVID-19. The sequencing input was peripheral blood.

The CDR3: CSANIAYEQYF. CDR3 nucleotides: TGCAGTGCTAACATAGCGTACGAGCAGTACTTC. This chain connects TRBV20-1 to TRBJ2-7, with D perhaps matching TRBD2 (5 bases). This CDR3 spans 11 amino acids. V was trimmed by 4 bases and J by 4 bases, leaving 8 bases between them. Germline V lookup: CDR1 DFQATT, CDR2 SNEGSKA (reference sequence).